These 6 T cell receptor beta chains originate from one sample sequenced in a study of blood T cell repertoires in COVID-19. Profiling relied on immunoSEQ multiplex PCR, and the TCRdb table lists in-frame clones only, not all of them. The data show roughly 270,000 clones, with 88% seen just once and roughly 9.1% held by the top ten. Sequencing was performed on peripheral blood. These receptors all come from a young man with active or convalescent COVID-19.

J is TRBJ1-1 and V is TRBV2; D is perhaps TRBD1 (5 bases). Germline CDR1 SNHLY, CDR2 FYNNEI. Trimming shortened V by 6 bases and J by 5 bases, and 13 bases separated the two germline ends. The CDR3 length is 13 residues. The CDR3 nucleotides are TGTGCCAGCAGCTCGAACAGGTATACTGAAGCTTTCTTT. It codes for CASSSNRYTEAFF. The full variable domain, with the rest looked up from reference TRBV2 and TRBJ1-1, is EPEVTQTPSHQVTQMGQEVILRCVPISNHLYFYWYRQILGQKVEFLVSFYNNEISEKSEIFDDQFSVERPDGSNFTLKIRSTKLEDSAMYFCASSSNRYTEAFFGQGTRLTVV.

The rearrangement uses TRBV6-5 and TRBJ2-7; D may be TRBD2 (6 bases). Germline CDR1 and CDR2: MNHEY and SVGAGI. The V and J ends lost 6 bases and 2 bases respectively, with 11 bases between them. The length of the CDR3 is 13 residues. CDR3: CASRVPGAYEQYF. DNA for the CDR3: TGTGCCAGCAGGGTCCCGGGGGCCTACGAGCAGTACTTC.

This chain connects TRBV7-6 to TRBJ2-3; no clear D. The CDR3 runs 13 residues. With 3 bases removed from V and 0 bases from J, the gap between germline ends came to 4 bases. Germline V gene lookup returns CDR1 SGHVS and CDR2 FNYEAQ. For the CDR3, the DNA is TGTGCCAGCAGCTTCATTAGCACAGATACGCAGTATTTT. Translating gives CASSFISTDTQYF.

Here the CDR3 reads CASSISQNYGYTF. CDR3 coding DNA: TGTGCCAGTAGTATCTCACAGAACTATGGCTACACCTTC. The J gene is TRBJ1-2, the V gene TRBV19; D is undetermined. CDR1 is LNHDA and CDR2 is SQIVND in the germline V gene (reference sequence). This CDR3 contains 13 residues. V was cut by 3 bases and J by 2 bases, with 7 bases left in between.

In DNA, the CDR3 is TGCGCCAGCAGCCAAGATGAAGCGACAGGGTGGAACAATGAGCAGTTCTTC. Protein: CASSQDEATGWNNEQFF. This chain links TRBV4-1 with TRBJ2-1; TRBD1 aligns across 7 bases. CDR3 length equals 17 residues. Germline lookup yields CDR1 MGHRA and CDR2 YSYEKL. The J segment lost 5 bases and the V segment lost 0 bases, leaving 10 bases of the junction unmatched.

The chain joins TRBV5-8 to TRBJ1-2, with D possibly being TRBD1 (5 bases). Germline lookup yields CDR1 SGHTS and CDR2 YDEGEE. CDR3 length equals 14 residues. Trimming removed 0 bases from V and 8 bases from J, with 14 bases in between. CDR3 amino acids: CASSLVQGLYGYTF. DNA of the CDR3: TGTGCCAGCAGCTTGGTTCAGGGATTATACGGCTACACCTTC.